This T cell receptor (beta chain) was captured in a study of Tregs in tolerant kidney transplant recipients. Study observations and caveats: No direct test of biological reproducibility was done here.

TCRdb keeps only in-frame clones here, not all; method: immunoSEQ multiplex PCR. The table has about 72,000 clones, 80% to 95% seen once. The CDR3 extends over 11 amino acids. CDR1 is SEHNR and CDR2 is FQNEAQ in the germline V gene (reference sequence). V was trimmed by 11 bases and J by 8 bases, leaving 13 bases between them. Points on this clone: Its antigen is currently unknown.

CD4+CD25+CD127- Tregs, CD4+CD25- non-Tregs, CD4 and CD8 cells were sorted. This sequence originates from a human donor who received a combined kidney and bone marrow transplant. The specimen comprised CD8+ T cells from blood, sampled before the transplant. This rearrangement joins TRBV7-9 to TRBJ2-1, with a weak D call TRBD2 (5 bases). The CDR3 DNA is TGTGCCCGGGGATGGGGAGATGAGCAGTTCTTC. Amino acids: CARGWGDEQFF.